This T cell receptor (beta chain) was captured by sequencing in a study of graft-versus-host responses after intestinal transplantation. Looking at the study overall: Recipients obtained multivisceral, liver-intestinal, or isolated intestinal transplants.

This CDR3 spans 12 amino acids. V was cut by 7 bases and J by 4 bases, with 8 bases left in between. Germline V gene lookup returns CDR1 MDHEN and CDR2 SYDVKM. Assay: immunoSEQ multiplex PCR; the TCRdb copy retains only in-frame clones and omits some. The repertoire has more than 10,000 clones, approximately 32% of them found once; the top ten carry around 2%. The receptor's source is a human patient who was an organ donor for intestinal transplantation. The sequencing used alloreactive CD4+ T cells from a mixed lymphocyte reaction culture, collected before transplantation. Subset here: CFSE-low proliferating T cells sorted from roughly six-day pre-transplant mixed lymphocyte reaction (GvH or HvG direction). This chain links TRBV28 with TRBJ2-1; weak D call: TRBD1 (5 bases). The CDR3, as DNA: TGTGCCAGCAACAGGTTGTACAATGAGCAGTTCTTC. Translating it yields CASNRLYNEQFF. Full variable domain (missing parts from reference TRBV28 and TRBJ2-1): DVKVTQSSRYLVKRTGEKVFLECVQDMDHENMFWYRQDPGLGLRLIYFSYDVKMKEKGDIPEGYSVSREKKERFSLILESASTNQTSMYLCASNRLYNEQFFGPGTRLTVL.